The next 20 T cell receptor beta chains were all read from a single sample in a study of CD8 T cell repertoires and HIV-1 epitope variants. These receptors lack a known antigen. Profiled with immunoSEQ multiplex PCR; TCRdb holds only in-frame clones, not every one. The data contain approximately 4,600 clones, 65% to 80% of them singletons. Sequencing used cultured CD8+ T cells derived from PBMCs. The receptor set was obtained from a male donor with HIV.

This chain joins TRBV5-6 and TRBJ2-7, with a possible D match to TRBD2 (7 bases). CDR1 is SGHDT and CDR2 is YYEEEE in the germline V gene. This CDR3 comprises 14 residues. The V gene lost 4 bases and the J gene lost 6 bases, with 17 bases spanning the gap. The CDR3 nucleotides are TGTGCCAGCAGCCTCGGGGCTGGGGGGGCCGAGCAGTACTTC. This encodes CASSLGAGGAEQYF.

In this sample, this clone turned up once. CDR3 loop: CASSLDGGRDQPQHF. DNA for the CDR3: TGTGCCAGCAGCTTGGATGGGGGCCGAGACCAGCCCCAGCATTTT. The rearrangement links TRBV7-9 to TRBJ1-5, with a possible D match to TRBD1 (6 bases). V gave up 3 bases and J gave up 7 bases, with 16 bases separating them. The length of the CDR3 is 15 residues. Germline V gene data show CDR1 as SEHNR and CDR2 as FQNEAQ (reference sequence). The full variable domain, rest sourced from reference TRBV7-9 and TRBJ1-5, is DTGVSQNPRHKITKRGQNVTFRCDPISEHNRLYWYRQTLGQGPEFLTYFQNEAQLEKSRLLSDRFSAERPKGSFSTLEIQRTEQGDSAMYLCASSLDGGRDQPQHFGDGTRLSIL.

The chain couples TRBV11-2 to TRBJ2-7; 7 positions match TRBD1. Per germline, CDR1 SGHAT and CDR2 FQNNGV. The V segment lost 3 bases and the J segment 6 bases; nucleotides outside the gene matches: 5. The CDR3 sequence is 13 residues long. The CDR3 here is CASSFGTVPEQYF. In DNA form, the CDR3 reads TGTGCCAGCAGCTTCGGGACAGTGCCCGAGCAGTACTTC.

This clone was counted between two and nine times. The genes are TRBV13 and TRBJ2-7; D might be TRBD1 or TRBD2, each matching 5 bases. This CDR3 has 16 residues. V lost 3 bases and J 0 bases, leaving 15 bases between the germline ends. CDR1 and CDR2 from the germline V gene are PRHDT and FYEKMQ (reference sequence). CDR3 in DNA: TGTGCCAGCAGCTTGGGACCGCCGACTGCCTCCTACGAGCAGTACTTC. It specifies CASSLGPPTASYEQYF.

The rearrangement joins TRBV6-5 to TRBJ2-2, with 8 bases aligning to TRBD2. With 0 bases clipped from V and 1 base from J, the junction kept 1 base outside the gene matches. This CDR3 comprises 16 residues. Looked up from germline, CDR1 is MNHEY and CDR2 is SVGAGI. DNA of the CDR3: TGTGCCAGCAGTTACTCGGCGGGGGGGAACACCGGGGAGCTGTTTTTT. Its protein product is CASSYSAGGNTGELFF.

This rearrangement joins TRBV5-4 to TRBJ2-3; 7 bases are a match to TRBD2. The V and J ends lost 3 bases and 4 bases, in that order; junction bases with no gene match: 17. This CDR3 has 18 amino acids. CDR1 is SGHNT and CDR2 is YYREEE in the germline V gene (reference sequence). Here the CDR3 reads CASSWGTRRESLADTQYF. The CDR3 bases are TGTGCCAGCAGCTGGGGGACCCGGCGGGAGTCTCTTGCAGATACGCAGTATTTT.

The chain combines TRBV19 with TRBJ1-1; D remains unclear. The V gene's germline CDR1 is LNHDA and CDR2 SQIVND (reference sequence). Trimming stripped 5 bases from V and 1 base from J, with 11 bases between. The CDR3 loop spans 14 amino acids. The CDR3 coding sequence is TGTGCCAGTAGTCAAGAAAACACGAACACTGAAGCTTTCTTT. This codes for CASSQENTNTEAFF.

This clone has a handful of counts. This rearrangement joins TRBV28 to TRBJ2-7; TRBD2 matches at 8 bases. This CDR3 spans 16 amino acids. The V segment lost 3 bases and the J segment 0 bases; nucleotides outside the gene matches: 7. Germline CDR1 MDHEN, CDR2 SYDVKM. The DNA of the CDR3 is TGTGCCAGCAGTTTTCACCCCGGGAGGGCCTCCTACGAGCAGTACTTC. Its protein is CASSFHPGRASYEQYF. Full variable domain (remainder filled in from reference TRBV28 and TRBJ2-7): DVKVTQSSRYLVKRTGEKVFLECVQDMDHENMFWYRQDPGLGLRLIYFSYDVKMKEKGDIPEGYSVSREKKERFSLILESASTNQTSMYLCASSFHPGRASYEQYFGPGTRLTVT.

In this sample, this clone turned up once. This chain uses TRBV27 with TRBJ2-1; 13 bases align to TRBD2. Trimming took 4 bases from V and 7 from J; bases not matched to a gene: 4. Germline loops: CDR1 MNHEY, CDR2 SMNVEV (reference sequence). The CDR3 is 15 residues long. CDR3 sequence reads: CASSWTSGSYNEQFF. The CDR3, as DNA: TGTGCCAGCAGTTGGACTAGCGGGAGTTATAATGAGCAGTTCTTC.

The sample holds a few counts of this clone. The rearrangement uses TRBV6-5 and TRBJ2-1; the match to TRBD2 covers 12 bases. Germline CDR1 and CDR2: MNHEY and SVGAGI. The junction had 5 bases not matched to a gene; V was cut back by 8 bases and J by 6 bases. CDR3 length equals 14 residues. The CDR3 is CASGLAGGPNEQFF. CDR3 sequence (DNA): TGTGCCAGCGGGCTAGCGGGGGGGCCCAATGAGCAGTTCTTC.

This rearrangement joins TRBV27 to TRBJ2-7, with D perhaps TRBD1 or TRBD2 (7 bases each). Germline lookup yields CDR1 MNHEY and CDR2 SMNVEV (reference sequence). V lost 7 bases to trimming and J lost 3 bases, with 19 bases between them. The CDR3 totals 15 residues. The CDR3 bases are TGTGCCAGCACTCCTGGGAGGGACAGCAACTACGAGCAGTACTTC. Translating gives CASTPGRDSNYEQYF.

J is TRBJ1-1 and V is TRBV28; D is ambiguous. Trimming took off 6 bases at V and 0 bases at J, with 11 bases between the two ends. Looked up from germline, CDR1 is MDHEN and CDR2 is SYDVKM. The CDR3 extends over 14 amino acids. In nucleotides, the CDR3 is TGTGCCAGCAGCCCCGCGGTATTGAACACTGAAGCTTTCTTT. Protein sequence: CASSPAVLNTEAFF.

The V gene is TRBV5-1, the J gene TRBJ2-1; the D gene is possibly TRBD1 (6 bases). Per the germline V gene, CDR1 is SGHRS and CDR2 is YFSETQ. There are 14 residues in the CDR3. Trimming pared 0 bases from V and 7 bases from J, leaving 11 bases between. This CDR3 is CASSLGLGQNEQFF. The CDR3 nucleotides read TGCGCCAGCAGCTTGGGGCTTGGACAGAATGAGCAGTTCTTC.

This chain uses TRBV5-6 with TRBJ1-5; TRBD1 matches 7 bases. The V segment lost 8 bases and the J segment 9 bases; nucleotides outside the gene matches: 11. Per the germline V gene, CDR1 is SGHDT and CDR2 is YYEEEE. This CDR3 is 13 amino acids long. The CDR3 protein is CARGDRAPPPQHF. The DNA for the CDR3 is TGTGCCAGGGGTGACAGGGCCCCTCCGCCCCAGCATTTT.

Notes on this clone: Relative to the germline gene, one junction end is altered; a read error may explain this. V gene TRBV27 combines with J gene TRBJ2-1; 12 bases fit TRBD2. CDR3 size: 15 residues. The germline CDR1 and CDR2 sequences are MNHEY and SMNVEV (reference sequence). This CDR3 reads CASTLLAGGPNEQFF. The DNA for the CDR3 is TGTGCCAGCACTTTACTAGCGGGGGGCCCTAATGAGCAGTTCTTC.

The chain employs TRBV5-6 and TRBJ2-2, with 10 nucleotides matching TRBD1. The germline V gene has CDR1 SGHDT and CDR2 YYEEEE. The V and J ends lost 2 bases and 4 bases, in that order; junction bases with no gene match: 5. CDR3 size: 16 residues. This chain's CDR3 is CASSFGTGDITGELFF. CDR3 nucleotide sequence: TGTGCCAGCAGCTTTGGGACAGGGGATATCACCGGGGAGCTGTTTTTT.

The rearrangement links TRBV7-9 to TRBJ2-1, with D maybe TRBD1 (6 bases). V was trimmed by 6 bases and J by 0 bases, leaving 18 bases between them. Germline CDR1 reads SEHNR; CDR2 reads FQNEAQ (reference sequence). CDR3 length: 17 residues. CDR3 sequence reads: CASSSNREWVSYNEQFF. CDR3 in DNA: TGTGCCAGCAGTTCCAACAGGGAATGGGTCTCCTACAATGAGCAGTTCTTC.

V and J are TRBV27 and TRBJ2-7, with TRBD1 matching 7 bases. Germline V gene lookup returns CDR1 MNHEY and CDR2 SMNVEV (reference sequence). V lost 6 bases and J lost 3; bases outside the gene matches: 11. CDR3 size: 15 residues. The CDR3 loop reads CASSTQTGTNYEQYF. The CDR3 DNA follows: TGTGCCAGCAGCACTCAGACAGGGACAAACTACGAGCAGTACTTC.

The V call is TRBV28, the J call TRBJ1-1, with D hard to call. The V end lost 3 bases, the J end lost 6 bases, and 14 bases lay between the germline ends. The germline gives CDR1 MDHEN, CDR2 SYDVKM. The CDR3 spans 14 residues. CDR3 sequence reads: CASSFSIPEAEAFF. CDR3 DNA: TGTGCCAGCAGTTTCTCGATACCAGAGGCTGAAGCTTTCTTT. The full variable domain, completed using reference TRBV28 and TRBJ1-1, is DVKVTQSSRYLVKRTGEKVFLECVQDMDHENMFWYRQDPGLGLRLIYFSYDVKMKEKGDIPEGYSVSREKKERFSLILESASTNQTSMYLCASSFSIPEAEAFFGQGTRLTVV.

This clone was detected a few times. The junction departs from germline at one end; a sequencing error may be responsible. The chain is built from TRBV7-9 and TRBJ2-7; 7 nucleotides match TRBD2. Per the germline V gene, CDR1 is SEHNR and CDR2 is FQNEAQ (reference sequence). This CDR3 is built from 17 residues. CDR3 in amino acids: CASRLDGPSGAPYEQYF. CDR3 sequence (DNA): TGTGCCAGCAGATTAGATGGTCCTAGCGGAGCCCCCTACGAGCAGTACTTC.